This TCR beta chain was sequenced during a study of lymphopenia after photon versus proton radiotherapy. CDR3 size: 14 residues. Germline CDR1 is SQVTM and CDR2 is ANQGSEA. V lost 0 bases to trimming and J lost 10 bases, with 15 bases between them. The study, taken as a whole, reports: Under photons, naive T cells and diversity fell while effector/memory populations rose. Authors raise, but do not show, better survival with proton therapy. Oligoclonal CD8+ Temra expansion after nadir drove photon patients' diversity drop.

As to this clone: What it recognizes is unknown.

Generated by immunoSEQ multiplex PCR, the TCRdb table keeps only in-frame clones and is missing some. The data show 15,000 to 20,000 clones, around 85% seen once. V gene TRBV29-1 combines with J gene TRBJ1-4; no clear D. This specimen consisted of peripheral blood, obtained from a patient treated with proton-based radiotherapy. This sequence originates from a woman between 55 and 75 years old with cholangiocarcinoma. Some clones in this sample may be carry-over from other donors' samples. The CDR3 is CSVEDGVLAGKLFF. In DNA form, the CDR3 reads TGCAGCGTTGAAGACGGGGTCCTCGCAGGAAAACTGTTTTTT. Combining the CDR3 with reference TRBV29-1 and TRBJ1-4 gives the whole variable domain SAVISQKPSRDICQRGTSLTIQCQVDSQVTMMFWYRQQPGQSLTLIATANQGSEATYESGFVIDKFPISRPNLTFSTLTVSNMSPEDSSIYLCSVEDGVLAGKLFFGSGTQLSVL.